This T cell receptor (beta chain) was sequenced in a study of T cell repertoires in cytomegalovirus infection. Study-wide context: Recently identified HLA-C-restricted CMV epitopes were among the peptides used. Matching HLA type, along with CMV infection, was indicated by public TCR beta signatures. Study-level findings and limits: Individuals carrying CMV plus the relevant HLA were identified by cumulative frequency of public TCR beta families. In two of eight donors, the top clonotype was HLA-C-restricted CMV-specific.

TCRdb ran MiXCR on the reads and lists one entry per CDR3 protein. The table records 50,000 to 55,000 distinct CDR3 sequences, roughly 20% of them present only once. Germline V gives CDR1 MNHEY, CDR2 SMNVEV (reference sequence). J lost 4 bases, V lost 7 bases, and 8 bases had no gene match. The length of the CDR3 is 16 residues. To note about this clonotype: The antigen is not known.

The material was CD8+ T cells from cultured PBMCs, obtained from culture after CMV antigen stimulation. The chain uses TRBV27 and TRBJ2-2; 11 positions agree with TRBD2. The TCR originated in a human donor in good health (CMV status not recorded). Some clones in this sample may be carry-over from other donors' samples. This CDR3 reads CASTYSGGAGTGELFF. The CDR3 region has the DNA TGTGCCAGCACCTATAGCGGGGGGGCAGGCACCGGGGAGCTGTTTTTT.